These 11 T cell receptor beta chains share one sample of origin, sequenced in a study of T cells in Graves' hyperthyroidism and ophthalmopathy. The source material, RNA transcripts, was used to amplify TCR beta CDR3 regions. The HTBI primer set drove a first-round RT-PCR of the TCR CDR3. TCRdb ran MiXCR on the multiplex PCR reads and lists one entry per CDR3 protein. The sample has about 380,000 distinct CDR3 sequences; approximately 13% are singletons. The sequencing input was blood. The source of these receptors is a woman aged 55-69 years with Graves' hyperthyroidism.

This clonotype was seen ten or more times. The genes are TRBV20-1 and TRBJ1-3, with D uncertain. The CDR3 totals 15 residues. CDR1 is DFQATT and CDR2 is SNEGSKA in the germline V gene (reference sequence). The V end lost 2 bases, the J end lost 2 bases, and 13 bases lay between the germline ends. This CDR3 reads CSARQPGATGNTIYF. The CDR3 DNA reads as TGCAGTGCTAGACAACCGGGAGCAACTGGAAACACCATATATTTT.

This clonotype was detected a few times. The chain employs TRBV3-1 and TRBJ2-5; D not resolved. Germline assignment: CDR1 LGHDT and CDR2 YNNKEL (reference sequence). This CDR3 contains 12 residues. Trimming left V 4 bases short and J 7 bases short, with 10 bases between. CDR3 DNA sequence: TGTGCCAGCAGCCCGGCCTCAGGGACCCAGTACTTC. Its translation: CASSPASGTQYF.

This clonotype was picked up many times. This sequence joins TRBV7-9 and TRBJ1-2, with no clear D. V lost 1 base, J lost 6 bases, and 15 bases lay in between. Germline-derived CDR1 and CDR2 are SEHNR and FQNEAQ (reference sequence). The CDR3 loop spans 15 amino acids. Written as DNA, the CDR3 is TGTGCCAGCAGCTTAGGAGGATACAGAAAAGATGGCTACACCTTC. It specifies CASSLGGYRKDGYTF. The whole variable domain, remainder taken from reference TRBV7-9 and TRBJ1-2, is DTGVSQNPRHKITKRGQNVTFRCDPISEHNRLYWYRQTLGQGPEFLTYFQNEAQLEKSRLLSDRFSAERPKGSFSTLEIQRTEQGDSAMYLCASSLGGYRKDGYTFGSGTRLTVV.

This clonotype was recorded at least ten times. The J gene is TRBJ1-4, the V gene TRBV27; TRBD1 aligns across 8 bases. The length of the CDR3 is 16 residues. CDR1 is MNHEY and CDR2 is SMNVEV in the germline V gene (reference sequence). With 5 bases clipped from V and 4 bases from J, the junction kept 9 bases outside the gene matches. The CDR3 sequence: CASSHGQGDGNEKLFF. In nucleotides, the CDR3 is TGTGCCAGCAGTCACGGACAGGGAGATGGTAATGAAAAACTGTTTTTT.

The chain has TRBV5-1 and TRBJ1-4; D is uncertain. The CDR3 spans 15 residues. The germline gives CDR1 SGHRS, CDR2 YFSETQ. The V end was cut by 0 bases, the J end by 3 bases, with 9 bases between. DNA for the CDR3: TGCGCCAGCAGCTTGGCGAGTGGCTCTAATGAAAAACTGTTTTTT. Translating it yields CASSLASGSNEKLFF.

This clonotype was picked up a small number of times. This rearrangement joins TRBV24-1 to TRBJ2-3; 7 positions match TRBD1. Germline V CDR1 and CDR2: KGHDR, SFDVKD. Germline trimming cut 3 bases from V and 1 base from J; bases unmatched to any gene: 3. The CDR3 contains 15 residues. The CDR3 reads CATSDTGQGTDTQYF. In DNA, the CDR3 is TGTGCCACCAGTGATACCGGACAGGGCACAGATACGCAGTATTTT.

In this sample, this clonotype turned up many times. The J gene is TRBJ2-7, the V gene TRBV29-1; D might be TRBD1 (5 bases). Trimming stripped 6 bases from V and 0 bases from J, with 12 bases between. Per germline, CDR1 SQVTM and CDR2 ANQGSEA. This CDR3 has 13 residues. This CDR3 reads CSVQTAFSYEQYF. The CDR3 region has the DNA TGCAGCGTCCAGACAGCGTTCTCCTACGAGCAGTACTTC.

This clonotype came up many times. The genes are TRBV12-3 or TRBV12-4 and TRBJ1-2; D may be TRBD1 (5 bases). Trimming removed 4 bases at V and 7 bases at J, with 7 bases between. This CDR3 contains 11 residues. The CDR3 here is CASSSGGGYTF. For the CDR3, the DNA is TGTGCCAGCAGTTCTGGGGGTGGCTACACCTTC.

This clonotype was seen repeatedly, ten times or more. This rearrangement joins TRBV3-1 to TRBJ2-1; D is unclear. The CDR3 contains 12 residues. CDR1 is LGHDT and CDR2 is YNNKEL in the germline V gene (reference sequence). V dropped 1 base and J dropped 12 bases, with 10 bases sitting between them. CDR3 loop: CASSQGLQLQFF. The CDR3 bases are TGTGCCAGCAGCCAAGGACTCCAACTGCAGTTCTTC.

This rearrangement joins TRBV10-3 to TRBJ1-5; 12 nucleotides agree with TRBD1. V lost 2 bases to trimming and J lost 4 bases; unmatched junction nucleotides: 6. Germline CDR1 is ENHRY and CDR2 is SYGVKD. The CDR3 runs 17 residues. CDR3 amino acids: CAISEGDRGRRNQPQHF. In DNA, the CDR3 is TGTGCCATCAGTGAGGGGGACAGGGGGCGCCGAAATCAGCCCCAGCATTTT.

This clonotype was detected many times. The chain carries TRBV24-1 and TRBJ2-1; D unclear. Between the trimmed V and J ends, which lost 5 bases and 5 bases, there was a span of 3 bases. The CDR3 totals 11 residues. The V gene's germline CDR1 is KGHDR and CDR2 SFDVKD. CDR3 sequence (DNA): TGTGCCACCAGTGTAGACAATGAGCAGTTCTTC. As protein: CATSVDNEQFF.